What follows are 3 T cell receptor beta chains derived from one specimen sequenced in a study of blood T cell repertoires in COVID-19. TCRdb keeps only in-frame clones here, not all; method: immunoSEQ multiplex PCR. The table records over 450,000 clones, about 88% of them present only once. The sequencing input was peripheral blood. The receptors were sampled from a man in his late teens or twenties with COVID-19, enrolled during active disease.

This clone was seen once. V is TRBV6-5 and J is TRBJ1-1; unclear D gene. Trimming removed 2 bases at V and 6 bases at J, with 7 bases between. This CDR3 is built from 12 residues. Germline V gene data show CDR1 as MNHEY and CDR2 as SVGAGI. CDR3 bases: TGTGCCAGCAGTTACGGCGACTCTGAAGCTTTCTTT. This codes for CASSYGDSEAFF.

This chain joins TRBV7-9 and TRBJ2-4, with D tentatively TRBD2 (6 bases). The CDR3 runs to 15 residues. The V and J ends lost 0 bases and 0 bases respectively, with 6 bases between them. The V gene's germline CDR1 is SEHNR and CDR2 FQNEAQ (reference sequence). The DNA for the CDR3 is TGTGCCAGCAGCTTAGCGGGACTAGCCAAAAACATTCAGTACTTC. Protein product: CASSLAGLAKNIQYF.

The CDR3 spells CASSPSQSYEQYF. The CDR3 nucleotides are TGTGCCAGCAGCCCCTCCCAGTCCTACGAGCAGTACTTC. The rearrangement links TRBV7-9 to TRBJ2-7; no clear D. CDR3 length: 13 amino acids. Germline lookup yields CDR1 SEHNR and CDR2 FQNEAQ (reference sequence). V was pared by 5 bases and J by 1 base, with 9 bases between. Filled out from reference TRBV7-9 and TRBJ2-7, the complete variable domain reads DTGVSQNPRHKITKRGQNVTFRCDPISEHNRLYWYRQTLGQGPEFLTYFQNEAQLEKSRLLSDRFSAERPKGSFSTLEIQRTEQGDSAMYLCASSPSQSYEQYFGPGTRLTVT.